The entry below describes one T cell receptor beta chain. The sample has other DNA sequences that encode this CDR3 too. Measured with immunoSEQ multiplex PCR; TCRdb has only the in-frame clones, and not every one. The data hold about 300,000 clones, with around 80% observed a single time. The data were obtained in a study of blood T cell repertoires in COVID-19. V shed 3 bases and J shed 1 base, with 7 bases lying between them. Germline V gives CDR1 KGHSH, CDR2 LQKENI. The CDR3 consists of 14 residues. Sequenced: peripheral blood. The TCR comes from a woman between 45 and 65 years old with acute or convalescent COVID-19. This chain connects TRBV18 to TRBJ1-5; tentatively, D is TRBD1 (6 bases). CDR3 sequence (DNA): TGTGCCAGCTCACCGGGACAAAGCAATCAGCCCCAGCATTTT. Its translation: CASSPGQSNQPQHF.